The next 10 T cell receptor beta chains were all read from a single sample in a study of blood T cells in healthy people across ages. Alongside a J-beta primer mix, a sample-barcoded 5' primer served in a second PCR lasting roughly 7 to 11 cycles. TCRdb ran MiXCR on the 5' RACE reads and lists one entry per CDR3 protein. The profile shows some 730,000 distinct CDR3 sequences, 22% of them singletons. The specimen sequenced was blood. These receptors were collected from a man aged 65-85 years in good health.

This clonotype was counted at least ten times. V is TRBV4-2 and J is TRBJ2-4; D not resolved. This CDR3 has 13 residues. In germline, CDR1 is LGHNA, CDR2 YNFKEQ. V dropped 3 bases and J dropped 1 base, with 4 bases sitting between them. CDR3 DNA sequence: TGTGCCAGCAGCCAGGGGGCCAAAAACATTCAGTACTTC. It yields the protein CASSQGAKNIQYF.

The rearrangement joins TRBV20-1 to TRBJ2-3; 10 bases line up with TRBD2. J lost 2 bases, V lost 6 bases, and 5 bases had no gene match. CDR3 length equals 14 residues. Germline values: CDR1 DFQATT, CDR2 SNEGSKA (reference sequence). The CDR3 DNA is TGCAGTGCCCAAACTAGCGGGGTCACAGATACGCAGTATTTT. It encodes CSAQTSGVTDTQYF.

The gene calls are TRBV20-1 and TRBJ2-5, with D tentatively TRBD1 or TRBD2 (5 bases each). This CDR3 spans 12 amino acids. Germline-derived CDR1 and CDR2 are DFQATT and SNEGSKA (reference sequence). CDR3 in DNA: TGCAGCAAGCAGGGACCCCTAGAGACCCAGTACTTC. Its translation is CSKQGPLETQYF.

On this clonotype: At one end the junction does not follow the germline gene, possibly because of a read error. The V call is TRBV29-1, the J call TRBJ1-1, with D perhaps matching TRBD1 (5 bases). Germline lookup yields CDR1 SQVTM and CDR2 ANQGSEA. The CDR3 loop spans 12 amino acids. The CDR3 DNA reads as TGCAGCGTCCCTGAACGGGCGGCGGGGGTTCTCTTT. Translating gives CSVPERAAGVLF.

The chain couples TRBV12-3 or TRBV12-4 to TRBJ1-2, with D hard to call. V lost 6 bases to trimming and J lost 8 bases, with 16 bases between them. CDR3 size: 13 residues. CDR3 sequence: CASSSGRSSGYTF. CDR3 coding DNA: TGTGCCAGCAGCTCTGGGAGGTCCTCGGGCTACACCTTC.

This clonotype has just a few counts. Germline is not matched at one junction end, which may reflect a read error. CDR3 sequence: CACSPGDRGHQPQHF. In DNA, the CDR3 is TGTGCCTGCAGTCCAGGGGACAGGGGGCATCAGCCCCAGCATTTT. J is TRBJ1-5 and V is TRBV27; TRBD1 agrees at 12 bases. The germline V gene encodes CDR1 MNHEY and CDR2 SMNVEV (reference sequence). This CDR3 contains 15 residues.

This clonotype has a handful of counts. The junction departs from germline at one end; a sequencing error may be responsible. The V gene is TRBV12-3 or TRBV12-4, the J gene TRBJ2-3; TRBD1 matches at 8 bases. The CDR3 spans 15 residues. CDR3 region: CASSLGQGRADTQYF. CDR3 DNA: TGCGCCAGCAGCCTAGGACAGGGTAGGGCAGATACGCAGTATTTT.

There are many counts of this clonotype. The chain uses TRBV4-1 and TRBJ2-7, with a weak D call TRBD2 (6 bases). There are 15 residues in the CDR3. Germline assignment: CDR1 MGHRA and CDR2 YSYEKL. V dropped 6 bases and J dropped 2 bases, with 17 bases sitting between them. CDR3 loop: CASSSTGDWAYEQYF. CDR3 in DNA: TGCGCCAGCAGTTCTACGGGGGACTGGGCCTACGAGCAGTACTTC.

In this sample, this clonotype turned up a few times. Compared with germline, one end of the junction differs, possibly owing to a read error. The CDR3 is CASSFSGGSYDEHFF. The CDR3 region has the DNA TGTGCCAGCAGCTTTAGCGGGGGCTCCTACGATGAGCATTTCTTC. The rearrangement joins TRBV11-3 to TRBJ2-1; 9 positions agree with TRBD2. This CDR3 has 15 amino acids. The germline V gene has CDR1 SGHNT and CDR2 YENEEA. The full variable domain, in which reference TRBV11-3 and TRBJ2-1 provide the parts outside the CDR3, is EAGVVQSPRYKIIEKKQPVAFWCNPISGHNTLYWYLQNLGQGPELLIRYENEEAVDDSQLPKDRFSAERLKGVDSTLKIQPAELGDSAVYLCASSFSGGSYDEHFFGPGTRLTVL.

V and J are TRBV19 and TRBJ1-1; D possibly corresponds to TRBD1 (6 bases). The CDR3 covers 16 residues. V lost 5 bases to trimming and J lost 1 base, with 17 bases between them. Germline V gene sequence: CDR1 LNHDA, CDR2 SQIVND (reference sequence). The chain's CDR3 is CASSARTDSENTEAFF. For the CDR3, the DNA is TGTGCCAGTAGTGCGCGGACGGACAGCGAGAACACTGAAGCTTTCTTT. The complete variable domain, with remaining parts taken from reference TRBV19 and TRBJ1-1, reads DGGITQSPKYLFRKEGQNVTLSCEQNLNHDAMYWYRQDPGQGLRLIYYSQIVNDFQKGDIAEGYSVSREKKESFPLTVTSAQKNPTAFYLCASSARTDSENTEAFFGQGTRLTVV.